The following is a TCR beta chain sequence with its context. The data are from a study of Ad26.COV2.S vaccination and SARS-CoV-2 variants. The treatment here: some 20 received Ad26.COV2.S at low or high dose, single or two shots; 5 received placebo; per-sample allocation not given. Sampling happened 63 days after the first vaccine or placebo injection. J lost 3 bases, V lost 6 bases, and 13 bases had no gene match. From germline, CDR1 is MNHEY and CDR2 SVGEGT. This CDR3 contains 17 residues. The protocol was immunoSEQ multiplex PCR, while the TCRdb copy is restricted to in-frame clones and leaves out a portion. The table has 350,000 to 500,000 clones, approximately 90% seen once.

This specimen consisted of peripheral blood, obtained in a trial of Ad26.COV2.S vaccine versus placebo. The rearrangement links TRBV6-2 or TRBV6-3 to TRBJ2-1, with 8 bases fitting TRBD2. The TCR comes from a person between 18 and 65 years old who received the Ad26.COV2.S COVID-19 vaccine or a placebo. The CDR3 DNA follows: TGTGCCAGCAGCCCATCATTACTAGCGGCTTACTACAATGAGCAGTTCTTC. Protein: CASSPSLLAAYYNEQFF.